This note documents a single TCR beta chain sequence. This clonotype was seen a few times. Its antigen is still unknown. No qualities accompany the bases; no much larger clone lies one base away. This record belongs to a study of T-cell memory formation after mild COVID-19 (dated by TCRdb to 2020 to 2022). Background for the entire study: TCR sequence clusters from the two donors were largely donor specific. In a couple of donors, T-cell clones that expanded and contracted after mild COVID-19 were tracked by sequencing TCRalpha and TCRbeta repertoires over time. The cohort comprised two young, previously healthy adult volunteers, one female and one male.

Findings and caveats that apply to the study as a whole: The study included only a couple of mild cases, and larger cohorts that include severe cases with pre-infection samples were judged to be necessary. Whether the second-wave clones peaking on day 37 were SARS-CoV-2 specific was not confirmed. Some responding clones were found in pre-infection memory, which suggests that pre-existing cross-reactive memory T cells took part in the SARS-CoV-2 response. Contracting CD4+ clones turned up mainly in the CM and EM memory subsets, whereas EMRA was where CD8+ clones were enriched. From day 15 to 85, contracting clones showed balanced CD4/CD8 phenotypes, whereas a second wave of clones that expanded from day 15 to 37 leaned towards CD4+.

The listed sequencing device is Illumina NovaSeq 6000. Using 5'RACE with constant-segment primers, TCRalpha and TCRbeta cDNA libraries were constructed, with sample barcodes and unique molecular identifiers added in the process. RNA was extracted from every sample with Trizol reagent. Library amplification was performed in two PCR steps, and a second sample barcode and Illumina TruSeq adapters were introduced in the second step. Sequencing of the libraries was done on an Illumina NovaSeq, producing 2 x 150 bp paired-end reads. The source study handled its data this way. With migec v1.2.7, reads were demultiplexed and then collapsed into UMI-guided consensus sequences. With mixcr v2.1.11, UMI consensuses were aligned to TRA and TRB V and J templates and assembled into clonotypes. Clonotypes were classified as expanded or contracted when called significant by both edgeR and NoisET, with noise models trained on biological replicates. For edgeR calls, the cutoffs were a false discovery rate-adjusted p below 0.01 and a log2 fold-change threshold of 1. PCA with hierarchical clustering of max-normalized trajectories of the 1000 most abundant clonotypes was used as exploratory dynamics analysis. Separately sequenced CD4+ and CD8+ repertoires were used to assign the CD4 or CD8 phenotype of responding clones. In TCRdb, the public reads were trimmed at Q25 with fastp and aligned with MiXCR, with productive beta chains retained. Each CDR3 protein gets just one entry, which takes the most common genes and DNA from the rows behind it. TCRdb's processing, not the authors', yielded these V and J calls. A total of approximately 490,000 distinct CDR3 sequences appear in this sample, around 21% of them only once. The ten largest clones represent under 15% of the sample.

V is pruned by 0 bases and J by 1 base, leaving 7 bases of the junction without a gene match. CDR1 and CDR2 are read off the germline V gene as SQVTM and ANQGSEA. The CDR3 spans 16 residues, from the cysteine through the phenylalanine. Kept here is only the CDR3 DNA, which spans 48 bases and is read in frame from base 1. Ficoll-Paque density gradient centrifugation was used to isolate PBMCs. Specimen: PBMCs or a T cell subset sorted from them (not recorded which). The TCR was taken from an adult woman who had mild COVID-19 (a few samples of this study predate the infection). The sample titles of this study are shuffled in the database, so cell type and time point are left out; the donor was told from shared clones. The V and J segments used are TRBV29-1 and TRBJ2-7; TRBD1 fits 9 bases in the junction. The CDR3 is CSVEDPRTGASYEQYF. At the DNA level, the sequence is TGCAGCGTTGAAGATCCCCGGACAGGGGCGTCCTACGAGCAGTACTTC.